This T cell receptor (beta chain) was sequenced during a study of T-cell memory formation after mild COVID-19. Germline V gene sequence: CDR1 SGHVS, CDR2 FQNEAQ. The CDR3 sequence is 15 residues long. V dropped 0 bases and J dropped 2; count of bases not matched to a gene: 1. TCRdb called the 5' RACE reads again in MiXCR, with one record for every CDR3 protein. The repertoire holds 300,000 to 400,000 distinct CDR3 sequences, with about 15% as singletons. The chain recombines TRBV7-8 with TRBJ1-1; 9 nucleotides agree with TRBD1. What was sequenced was PBMCs or a T cell subset sorted from them (not recorded which). This receptor was identified in a man younger than 30 who had mild COVID-19 (a few samples of this study predate the infection). Cell type and time point are not known. The CDR3 DNA reads TGTGCCAGCAGCTTAGCGGGACAGGGAAACACTGAAGCTTTCTTT. Protein product: CASSLAGQGNTEAFF.